This T cell receptor (beta chain) derives from a study of Ad26.COV2.S vaccination and SARS-CoV-2 variants. General study results and limits: The TCR breadth and depth analyses may have produced an underestimate of total T cell responses. Among vaccine recipients, spike-specific TCR breadth exceeded that of placebo recipients.

Treatment indicated: some 20 received Ad26.COV2.S at low or high dose, single or two shots; about 5 received placebo; per-sample allocation not given. Specimens were obtained on day 63 following the first vaccine or placebo injection. The germline V gene encodes CDR1 DFQATT and CDR2 SNEGSKA (reference sequence). V lost 3 bases and J lost 1, with 13 bases in between. The CDR3 loop spans 14 amino acids. This table comes from immunoSEQ multiplex PCR, and its TCRdb copy is limited to in-frame clones, with some not included. The data show around 250,000 clones, about 90% seen once. As concerns this clone: Its antigen remains unidentified.

The chain carries TRBV20-1 and TRBJ2-7; D may be TRBD1 or TRBD2 (6 bases each). Sequencing used peripheral blood, obtained in a trial of Ad26.COV2.S vaccine versus placebo. The sequence was obtained from a person aged 18-65 years who received the Ad26.COV2.S COVID-19 vaccine or a placebo. The DNA for the CDR3 is TGCAGTGCTAGTCTACGGGGGCCGTCCTACGAGCAGTACTTC. Translating it yields CSASLRGPSYEQYF.